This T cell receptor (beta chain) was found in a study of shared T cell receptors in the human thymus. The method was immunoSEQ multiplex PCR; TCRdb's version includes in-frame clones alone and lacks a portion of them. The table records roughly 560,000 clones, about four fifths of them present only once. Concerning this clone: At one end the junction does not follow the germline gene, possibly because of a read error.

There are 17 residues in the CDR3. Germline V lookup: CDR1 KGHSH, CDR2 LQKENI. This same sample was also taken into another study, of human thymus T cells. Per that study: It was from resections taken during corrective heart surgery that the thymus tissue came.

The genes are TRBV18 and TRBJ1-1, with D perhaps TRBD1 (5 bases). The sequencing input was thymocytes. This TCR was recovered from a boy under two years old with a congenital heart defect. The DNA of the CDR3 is TGTGCCAGCTCATCACCGGCGGCGAGGCAGGGAGGGACTGAAGCTTTCTTT. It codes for CASSSPAARQGGTEAFF.